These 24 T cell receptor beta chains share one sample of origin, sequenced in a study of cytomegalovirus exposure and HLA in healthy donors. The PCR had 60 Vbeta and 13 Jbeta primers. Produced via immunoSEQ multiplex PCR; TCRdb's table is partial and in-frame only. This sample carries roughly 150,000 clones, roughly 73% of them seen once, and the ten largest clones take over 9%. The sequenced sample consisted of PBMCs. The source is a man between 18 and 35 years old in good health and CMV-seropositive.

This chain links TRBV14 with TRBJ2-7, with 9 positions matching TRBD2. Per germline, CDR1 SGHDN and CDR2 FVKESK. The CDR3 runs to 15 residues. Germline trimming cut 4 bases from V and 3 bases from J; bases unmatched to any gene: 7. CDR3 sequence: CASSLRGSGGYEQYF. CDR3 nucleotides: TGTGCCAGCAGCCTTCGGGGTAGCGGGGGCTACGAGCAGTACTTC.

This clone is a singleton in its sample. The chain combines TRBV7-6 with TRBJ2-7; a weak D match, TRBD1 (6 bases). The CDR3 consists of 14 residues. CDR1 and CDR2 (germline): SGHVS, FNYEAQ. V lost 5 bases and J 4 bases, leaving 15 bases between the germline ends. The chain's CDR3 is CASSPTDRGYEQYF. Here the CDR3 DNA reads TGTGCCAGCAGCCCTACGGACAGAGGGTACGAGCAGTACTTC.

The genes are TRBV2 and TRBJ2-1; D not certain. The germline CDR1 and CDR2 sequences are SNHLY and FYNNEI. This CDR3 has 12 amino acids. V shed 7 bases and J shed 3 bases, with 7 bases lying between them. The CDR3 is CASNGFYNEQFF. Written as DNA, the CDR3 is TGTGCCAGCAACGGTTTCTACAATGAGCAGTTCTTC.

This chain's CDR3 is CASSSLISGRAGEQFF. For the CDR3, the DNA is TGCGCCAGCAGCTCCCTCATTAGCGGGAGGGCCGGGGAGCAGTTCTTC. This chain joins TRBV5-1 and TRBJ2-1; 11 nucleotides match TRBD2. Germline lookup yields CDR1 SGHRS and CDR2 YFSETQ. V dropped 3 bases and J dropped 10; count of bases not matched to a gene: 12. This CDR3 contains 16 residues.

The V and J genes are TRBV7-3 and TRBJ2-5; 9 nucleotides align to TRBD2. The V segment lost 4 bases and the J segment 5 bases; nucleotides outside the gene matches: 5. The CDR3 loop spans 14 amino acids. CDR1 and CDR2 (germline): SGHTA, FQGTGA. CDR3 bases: TGTGCCAGCAGCTCTAGCGGGATACGGGAGACCCAGTACTTC. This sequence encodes CASSSSGIRETQYF.

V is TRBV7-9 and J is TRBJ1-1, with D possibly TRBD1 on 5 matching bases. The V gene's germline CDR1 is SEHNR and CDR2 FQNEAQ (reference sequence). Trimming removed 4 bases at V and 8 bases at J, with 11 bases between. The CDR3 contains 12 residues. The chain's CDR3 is CASSSGDREAFF. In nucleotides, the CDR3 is TGTGCCAGCAGCTCGGGGGACCGGGAAGCTTTCTTT.

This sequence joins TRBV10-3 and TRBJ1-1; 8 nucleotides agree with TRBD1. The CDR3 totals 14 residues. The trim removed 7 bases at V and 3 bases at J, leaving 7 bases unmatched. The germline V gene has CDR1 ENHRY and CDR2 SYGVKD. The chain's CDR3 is CAIKQGAHDTEAFF. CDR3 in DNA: TGTGCCATCAAGCAGGGGGCGCATGACACTGAAGCTTTCTTT.

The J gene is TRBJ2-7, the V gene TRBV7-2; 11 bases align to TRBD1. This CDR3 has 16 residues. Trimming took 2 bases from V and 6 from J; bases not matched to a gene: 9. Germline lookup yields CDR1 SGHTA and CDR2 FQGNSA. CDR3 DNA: TGTGCCAGCAGCTTATACAGGACAGGGGGCTCGCGCGAGCAGTACTTC. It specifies CASSLYRTGGSREQYF. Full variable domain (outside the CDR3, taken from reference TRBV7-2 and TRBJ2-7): GAGVSQSPSNKVTEKGKDVELRCDPISGHTALYWYRQSLGQGLEFLIYFQGNSAPDKSGLPSDRFSAERTGGSVSTLTIQRTQQEDSAVYLCASSLYRTGGSREQYFGPGTRLTVT.

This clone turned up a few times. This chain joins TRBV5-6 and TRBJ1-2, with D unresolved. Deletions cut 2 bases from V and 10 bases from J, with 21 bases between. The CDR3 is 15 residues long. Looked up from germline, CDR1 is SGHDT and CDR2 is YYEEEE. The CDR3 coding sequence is TGTGCCAGCAGCTTATTCCCTGATAACACGGGATCCTACACCTTC. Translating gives CASSLFPDNTGSYTF.

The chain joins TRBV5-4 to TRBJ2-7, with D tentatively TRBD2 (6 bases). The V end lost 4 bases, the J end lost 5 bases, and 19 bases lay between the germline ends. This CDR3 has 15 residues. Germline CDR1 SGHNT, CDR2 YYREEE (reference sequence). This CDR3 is CASSRETGVTDEQYF. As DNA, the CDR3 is TGTGCCAGCAGCAGAGAAACGGGAGTTACCGACGAGCAGTACTTC. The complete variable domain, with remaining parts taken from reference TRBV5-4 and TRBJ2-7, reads ETGVTQSPTHLIKTRGQQVTLRCSSQSGHNTVSWYQQALGQGPQFIFQYYREEENGRGNFPPRFSGLQFPNYSSELNVNALELDDSALYLCASSRETGVTDEQYFGPGTRLTVT.

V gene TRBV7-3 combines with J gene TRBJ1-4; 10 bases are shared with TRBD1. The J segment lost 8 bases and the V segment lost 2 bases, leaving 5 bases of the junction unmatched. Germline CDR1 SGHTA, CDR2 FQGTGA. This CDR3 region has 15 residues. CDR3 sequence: CASSLWGQGREKLFF. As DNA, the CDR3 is TGTGCCAGCAGCTTATGGGGACAGGGGCGAGAAAAACTGTTTTTT.

The CDR3 DNA is TGTGCCAGCCGAACCGGGACAGATTCCTACGAGCAGTACTTC. Residues: CASRTGTDSYEQYF. The rearrangement joins TRBV18 to TRBJ2-7; 7 bases match TRBD1. Per the germline V gene, CDR1 is KGHSH and CDR2 is LQKENI. The CDR3 is 14 amino acids. The V segment lost 8 bases and the J segment 1 base; nucleotides outside the gene matches: 8.

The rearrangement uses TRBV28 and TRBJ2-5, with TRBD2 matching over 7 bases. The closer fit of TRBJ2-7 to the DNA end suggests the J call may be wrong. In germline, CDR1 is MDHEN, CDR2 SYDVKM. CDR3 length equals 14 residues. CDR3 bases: TGTGCCAGCAGTTTAGAGCGGGATCGTAGCGAGCAGTACTTC. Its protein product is CASSLERDRSEQYF.

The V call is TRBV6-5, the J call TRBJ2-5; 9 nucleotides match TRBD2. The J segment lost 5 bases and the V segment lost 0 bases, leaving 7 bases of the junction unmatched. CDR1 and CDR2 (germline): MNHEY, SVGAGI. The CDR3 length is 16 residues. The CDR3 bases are TGTGCCAGCAGTTACTCGAGGACTAGCGCGTCGGAGACCCAGTACTTC. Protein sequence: CASSYSRTSASETQYF.

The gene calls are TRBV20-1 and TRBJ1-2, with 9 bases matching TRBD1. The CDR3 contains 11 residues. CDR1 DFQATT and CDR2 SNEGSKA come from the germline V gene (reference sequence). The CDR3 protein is CLPTGGIGYTF. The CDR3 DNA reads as TGCCTCCCTACAGGGGGCATTGGCTACACCTTC.

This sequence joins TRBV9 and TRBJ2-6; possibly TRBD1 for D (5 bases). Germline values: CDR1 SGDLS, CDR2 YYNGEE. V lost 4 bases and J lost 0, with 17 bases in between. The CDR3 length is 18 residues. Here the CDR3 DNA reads TGTGCCAGCAGCCCCCGTCTGGCAAGGGGCTCTGGGGCCAACGTCCTGACTTTC. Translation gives CASSPRLARGSGANVLTF.

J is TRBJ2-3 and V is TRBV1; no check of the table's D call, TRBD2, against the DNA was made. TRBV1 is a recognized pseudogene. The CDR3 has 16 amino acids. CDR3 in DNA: TGCACCAGCAGCCAACCCACCTCAATGACTAGTCGGCCGCAGTATTTT. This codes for CTSSQPTSMTSRPQYF.

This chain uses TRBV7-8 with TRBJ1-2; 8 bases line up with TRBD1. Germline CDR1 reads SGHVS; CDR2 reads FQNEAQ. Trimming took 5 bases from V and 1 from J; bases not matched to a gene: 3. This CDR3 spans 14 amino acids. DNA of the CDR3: TGTGCCAGCAGCAAGGACAGGGATAACTATGGCTACACCTTC. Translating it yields CASSKDRDNYGYTF.

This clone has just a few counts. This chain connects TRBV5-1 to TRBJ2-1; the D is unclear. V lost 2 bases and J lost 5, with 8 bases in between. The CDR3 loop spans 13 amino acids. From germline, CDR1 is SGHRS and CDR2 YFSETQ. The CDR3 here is CASSFTRNNEQFF. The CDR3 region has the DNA TGCGCCAGCAGCTTTACCAGAAACAATGAGCAGTTCTTC. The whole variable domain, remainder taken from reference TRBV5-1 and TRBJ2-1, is KAGVTQTPRYLIKTRGQQVTLSCSPISGHRSVSWYQQTPGQGLQFLFEYFSETQRNKGNFPGRFSGRQFSNSRSEMNVSTLELGDSALYLCASSFTRNNEQFFGPGTRLTVL.

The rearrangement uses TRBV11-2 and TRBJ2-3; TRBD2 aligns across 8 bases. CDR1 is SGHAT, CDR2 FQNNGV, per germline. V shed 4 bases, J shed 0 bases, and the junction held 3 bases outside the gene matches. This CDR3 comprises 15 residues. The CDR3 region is CASSWTSPSTDTQYF. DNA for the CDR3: TGTGCCAGCAGCTGGACTAGCCCTAGCACAGATACGCAGTATTTT.

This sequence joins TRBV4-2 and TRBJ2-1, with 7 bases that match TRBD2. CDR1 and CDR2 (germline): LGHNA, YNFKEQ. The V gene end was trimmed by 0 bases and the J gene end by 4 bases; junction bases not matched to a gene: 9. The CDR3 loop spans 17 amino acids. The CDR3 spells CASSQEPERGPYNEQFF. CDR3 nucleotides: TGTGCCAGCAGCCAAGAACCAGAGCGGGGACCATACAATGAGCAGTTCTTC.

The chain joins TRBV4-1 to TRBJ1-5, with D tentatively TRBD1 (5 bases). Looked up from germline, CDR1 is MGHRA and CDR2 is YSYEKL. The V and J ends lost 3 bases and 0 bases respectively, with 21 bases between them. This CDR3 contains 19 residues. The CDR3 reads CASSHPHGREAYSNQPQHF. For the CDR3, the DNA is TGCGCCAGCAGCCACCCCCACGGCAGGGAGGCCTATAGCAATCAGCCCCAGCATTTT.

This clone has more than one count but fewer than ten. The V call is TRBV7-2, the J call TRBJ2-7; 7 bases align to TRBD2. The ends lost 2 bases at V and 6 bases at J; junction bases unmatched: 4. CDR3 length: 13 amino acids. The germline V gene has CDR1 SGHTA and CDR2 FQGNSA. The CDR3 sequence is CASSLTSVREQYF. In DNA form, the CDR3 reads TGTGCCAGCAGCTTAACTAGCGTGCGCGAGCAGTACTTC.

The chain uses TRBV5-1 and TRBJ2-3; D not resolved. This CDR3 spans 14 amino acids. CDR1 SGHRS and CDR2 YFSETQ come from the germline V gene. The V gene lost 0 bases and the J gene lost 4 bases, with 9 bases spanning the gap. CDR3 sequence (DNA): TGCGCCAGCAGCTTGGGGCGAGCGCCAGATACGCAGTATTTT. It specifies CASSLGRAPDTQYF.